The 5 T cell receptor beta chains given below trace back to one sample, sequenced in a study of early T cells in non-severe SARS-CoV-2 infection. TCRdb independently ran MiXCR on the 5' RACE reads; one entry per CDR3 protein. This table has roughly 50,000 distinct CDR3 sequences, approximately 7.6% appearing once. The sequenced sample was whole blood. The receptors were sampled from an adult who was a healthcare worker with PCR-confirmed SARS-CoV-2 infection or an uninfected control (not recorded which).

The chain combines TRBV28 with TRBJ1-6; possibly TRBD1 for D (5 bases). The germline gives CDR1 MDHEN, CDR2 SYDVKM. With 1 base removed from V and 7 bases from J, the gap between germline ends came to 14 bases. The CDR3 sequence is 16 residues long. CDR3 in amino acids: CASSLLPGSGNSPLHF. For the CDR3, the DNA is TGTGCCAGCAGTTTATTACCAGGGAGCGGGAATTCACCCCTCCACTTT.

There are a few counts of this clonotype. This rearrangement joins TRBV5-1 to TRBJ2-3; D might be TRBD1 (5 bases). Germline CDR1 SGHRS, CDR2 YFSETQ. The CDR3 extends over 14 amino acids. The V end was cut by 0 bases, the J end by 4 bases, with 9 bases between. CDR3 residues: CASSLGGIPDTQYF. CDR3 in DNA: TGCGCCAGCAGCTTGGGGGGCATTCCAGATACGCAGTATTTT.

This clonotype was counted only a few times. This chain links TRBV2 with TRBJ1-5; tentative D call: TRBD1 (6 bases). Germline assignment: CDR1 SNHLY and CDR2 FYNNEI. Trimming pared 6 bases from V and 7 bases from J, leaving 19 bases between. The CDR3 is 15 residues long. The CDR3 loop is CASRPMAGADQPQHF. CDR3 bases: TGTGCCAGCAGACCCATGGCGGGGGCGGACCAGCCCCAGCATTTT.

This chain links TRBV28 with TRBJ2-7; D uncertain. Germline-derived CDR1 and CDR2 are MDHEN and SYDVKM. CDR3 length: 13 amino acids. Trimming left V 1 base short and J 4 bases short, with 8 bases between. CDR3 in DNA: TGTGCCAGCAGTTTATTGGAAGAATACGAGCAGTACTTC. Translation: CASSLLEEYEQYF.

This clonotype was counted many times. The chain links TRBV29-1 to TRBJ1-1, with D possibly being TRBD1 (5 bases). V was cut by 7 bases and J by 5 bases, with 17 bases left in between. This CDR3 is built from 13 residues. Germline CDR1 SQVTM, CDR2 ANQGSEA. CDR3 region: CSGASQGGTEAFF. The CDR3 nucleotides read TGCAGCGGCGCTTCCCAGGGAGGGACTGAAGCTTTCTTT.